These T cell receptor beta chains were read from a single sample in a study of CD8 T cells in ankylosing spondylitis. TCRdb independently ran MiXCR on the 5' RACE reads; one entry per CDR3 protein. The sample has 350,000 to 400,000 distinct CDR3 sequences; roughly 20% are singletons. Sequenced: blood, either unsorted or a sorted T cell fraction (not recorded which). These receptors were taken from a male donor with ankylosing spondylitis or in good health (not recorded which). CDR3s include the opening cysteine and the closing phenylalanine or tryptophan. The D gene is left open where the match is weak. Size is stated for part of the rows, as once, few or many counts, or as a class when the clone is expanded.

size	V	J	D	CDR3	DNA
-	TRBV2	TRBJ2-1	TRBD1	CARSPTPGTANLYNEQFF	TGTGCCCGCAGTCCCACACCCGGGACAGCCAATTTATACAATGAGCAGTTCTTC
few	TRBV19	TRBJ2-3	-	CASSIFPTDTQYF	TGTGCCAGTAGTATATTCCCCACAGATACGCAGTATTTT
few	TRBV25-1	TRBJ2-7	TRBD1	CASSSGTGGRYEQYF	TGTGCCAGCAGCTCCGGGACAGGGGGCAGGTACGAGCAGTACTTC
-	TRBV7-9	TRBJ2-7	-	CASSPTATYEQYF	TGTGCCAGCAGCCCGACAGCCACCTACGAGCAGTACTTC
few	TRBV7-9	TRBJ2-1	TRBD2	CASSLLAGNNEQFF	TGTGCCAGCAGCTTATTAGCGGGGAACAATGAGCAGTTCTTC
few	TRBV12-3/TRBV12-4	TRBJ2-1	TRBD1	CASTSSGTGDNNEQFF	TGTGCCAGCACCAGCTCGGGGACAGGGGATAACAATGAGCAGTTCTTC
few	TRBV5-1	TRBJ2-7	TRBD1	CASSLDLDRTSYEQYF	TGCGCCAGCAGCTTGGACTTGGACAGGACCTCCTACGAGCAGTACTTC
few	TRBV11-2	TRBJ2-7	TRBD2	CASNALAGGRYEQYF	TGTGCCAGCAACGCCCTAGCGGGGGGCCGCTACGAGCAGTACTTC
few	TRBV12-3/TRBV12-4	TRBJ1-1	-	CASSFSPSGRNTEAFF	TGTGCCAGCAGTTTCTCCCCGTCGGGGAGGAACACTGAAGCTTTCTTT
few	TRBV28	TRBJ2-7	TRBD2	CASSWATSGGSYEQYF	TGTGCCAGCAGCTGGGCAACTAGCGGGGGCTCCTACGAGCAGTACTTC
few	TRBV9	TRBJ1-4	-	CASSKRVNEKLFF	TGTGCCAGCAGCAAACGGGTTAATGAAAAACTGTTTTTT
-	TRBV13	TRBJ2-1	-	CASSKGGGSYNEQFF	TGTGCCAGCAGCAAGGGGGGGGGCTCCTACAATGAGCAGTTCTTC
-	TRBV7-2	TRBJ2-1	TRBD2	CASSPSGGAVYNEQFF	TGTGCCAGCAGCCCAAGCGGGGGGGCGGTCTACAATGAGCAGTTCTTC
few	TRBV27	TRBJ2-5	-	CASSLYQGSETQYF	TGTGCCAGCAGTCTCTATCAGGGCTCTGAGACCCAGTACTTC
many	TRBV9	TRBJ2-7	TRBD1	CASSTGQGEQYF	TGTGCCAGCAGCACCGGACAGGGTGAGCAGTACTTC
-	TRBV27	TRBJ2-1	-	CASSLLVGGEDEQFF	TGTGCCAGCAGTTTATTGGTGGGGGGAGAAGATGAGCAGTTCTTC
-	TRBV29-1	TRBJ1-5	-	CSGGNGNQPQHF	TGCAGCGGAGGCAACGGCAATCAGCCCCAGCATTTT
few	TRBV20-1	TRBJ2-7	-	CSATGRDESYEQYF	TGCAGTGCTACCGGACGGGACGAGTCCTACGAGCAGTACTTC
-	TRBV18	TRBJ2-3	-	CASSSAQVPDTQYF	TGTGCCAGCTCATCGGCCCAAGTTCCAGATACGCAGTATTTT
-	TRBV9	TRBJ2-2	TRBD1	CASSVTGVTGELFF	TGTGCCAGCAGCGTAACAGGGGTTACCGGGGAGCTGTTTTTT
few	TRBV4-2	TRBJ2-7	TRBD2	CASSQEVAGGTYEQYF	TGTGCCAGCAGCCAAGAAGTAGCGGGGGGAACCTACGAGCAGTACTTC
-	TRBV20-1	TRBJ2-7	-	CSARDRQLTAEQYF	TGCAGTGCTAGAGATCGGCAACTAACGGCCGAGCAGTACTTC
-	TRBV6-5	TRBJ2-2	TRBD2	CASSYVAGLTGELFF	TGTGCCAGCAGTTACGTAGCGGGGCTGACCGGGGAGCTGTTTTTT
-	TRBV12-3/TRBV12-4	TRBJ2-7	-	CASSLGHLYEQYF	TGTGCCAGCAGTTTAGGACACCTCTACGAGCAGTACTTC
-	TRBV29-1	TRBJ2-7	-	CSVPGTGNQGDYEQYF	TGCAGCGTTCCCGGCACAGGGAATCAAGGGGACTACGAGCAGTACTTC
-	TRBV4-1	TRBJ1-5	-	CASSQGWPSSNQPQHF	TGCGCCAGCAGCCAAGGGTGGCCGTCTTCCAATCAGCCCCAGCATTTT
-	TRBV28	TRBJ2-7	-	CASSSKTSGYEQYF	TGTGCCAGCAGTTCGAAGACATCCGGGTACGAGCAGTACTTC
few	TRBV10-3	TRBJ2-1	-	CAISEGRGPYNEQFF	TGTGCCATCAGTGAGGGGCGGGGGCCCTACAATGAGCAGTTCTTC
-	TRBV5-1	TRBJ1-5	TRBD1	CATEPGTGYQPQHF	TGCGCCACGGAGCCCGGGACAGGGTATCAGCCCCAGCATTTT
few	TRBV20-1	TRBJ2-7	TRBD2	CSARAAGAHEQYF	TGCAGTGCTAGGGCAGCGGGAGCCCACGAGCAGTACTTC
-	TRBV12-3/TRBV12-4	TRBJ2-5	-	CASSLWLIQETQYF	TGTGCCAGCAGTTTATGGTTAATCCAAGAGACCCAGTACTTC
once	TRBV20-1	TRBJ2-3	TRBD2	CSPVGLAGLDTQYF	TGCAGTCCTGTGGGACTAGCGGGGTTAGATACGCAGTATTTT
few	TRBV4-1	TRBJ1-2	-	CASSPLGSYYGYTF	TGCGCCAGCAGCCCTCTAGGGAGCTACTATGGCTACACCTTC
-	TRBV29-1	TRBJ2-7	-	CSVEEGARRGEQYF	TGCAGCGTTGAAGAAGGGGCCAGGAGGGGCGAGCAGTACTTC
once	TRBV4-1	TRBJ2-7	TRBD1	CASSQCGQGSVRYYEQYF	TGCGCCAGCAGCCAATGCGGACAGGGTTCGGTCCGATACTACGAGCAGTACTTC
-	TRBV5-6	TRBJ2-7	TRBD2	CASSQGLAGAEQYF	TGTGCCAGCAGCCAGGGACTAGCGGGTGCCGAGCAGTACTTC
few	TRBV5-5	TRBJ2-1	-	CASSSVWGAYNEQFF	TGTGCCAGCAGCTCGGTTTGGGGGGCCTACAATGAGCAGTTCTTC
few	TRBV5-5	TRBJ2-7	-	CASSLLGVVPYEQYF	TGTGCCAGCAGCTTGTTAGGGGTGGTACCCTACGAGCAGTACTTC
-	TRBV18	TRBJ2-3	-	CASSPTGYTGGGSTDTQYF	TGTGCCAGCTCACCGACAGGGTATACAGGCGGGGGGAGCACAGATACGCAGTATTTT
-	TRBV15	TRBJ2-3	-	CATSRVPPADTQYF	TGTGCCACCAGCAGAGTTCCTCCGGCAGATACGCAGTATTTT
few	TRBV27	TRBJ2-3	-	CASSLLPGREADTQYF	TGTGCCAGCAGTCTACTCCCGGGCCGAGAAGCAGATACGCAGTATTTT
-	TRBV21-1	TRBJ2-3	-	CASCAGRGGTDTQYF	TGTGCCAGCTGCGCGGGGCGCGGGGGCACAGATACGCAGTATTTT
-	TRBV2	TRBJ2-2	TRBD2	CASNGLAGEMNTGELFF	TGTGCCAGCAATGGACTAGCGGGGGAGATGAACACCGGGGAGCTGTTTTTT
-	TRBV28	TRBJ2-7	TRBD1	CASSSGTEAYEQYF	TGTGCCAGCAGTTCCGGGACAGAGGCCTACGAGCAGTACTTC
-	TRBV6-5	TRBJ2-1	TRBD1	CASSSLSRQGVLNEQFF	TGTGCCAGCAGTTCCCTCTCCCGGCAGGGGGTTCTCAATGAGCAGTTCTTC
-	TRBV7-9	TRBJ2-7	TRBD2	CASSFGGGAEQYF	TGTGCCAGCAGCTTTGGCGGGGGGGCCGAGCAGTACTTC
few	TRBV29-1	TRBJ2-7	TRBD1	CSVFSGTGASEQYF	TGCAGCGTGTTTTCCGGGACAGGGGCCTCCGAGCAGTACTTC
few	TRBV25-1	TRBJ2-7	-	CASRATYEQYF	TGTGCCAGCAGAGCCACCTACGAGCAGTACTTC
-	TRBV6-5	TRBJ2-5	TRBD2	CASSYPHLAGGPRVETQYF	TGTGCCAGCAGTTACCCACACCTAGCGGGGGGGCCTAGGGTAGAGACCCAGTACTTC
-	TRBV6-2/TRBV6-3	TRBJ2-3	-	CASSYPLGGTDTQYF	TGTGCCAGCAGTTACCCACTAGGCGGGACAGATACGCAGTATTTT
few	TRBV20-1	TRBJ2-7	TRBD2	CSAWGSLAGPRGEQYF	TGCAGTGCTTGGGGAAGTCTAGCGGGGCCCAGGGGCGAGCAGTACTTC
few	TRBV15	TRBJ2-1	TRBD2	CATRRGPYSGAGNEQFF	TGTGCCACCCGTAGGGGACCCTATAGCGGGGCGGGCAATGAGCAGTTCTTC
few	TRBV7-2	TRBJ2-7	TRBD2	CASSAPGLAYEQYF	TGTGCCAGCAGCGCCCCCGGACTAGCGTACGAGCAGTACTTC
-	TRBV24-1	TRBJ2-1	TRBD2	CATSQSGGADNEQFF	TGTGCCACCAGCCAGAGCGGGGGGGCCGACAATGAGCAGTTCTTC
-	TRBV11-2	TRBJ2-7	-	CASSLDVRGLYEQYF	TGTGCCAGCAGCTTAGATGTGCGGGGCCTCTACGAGCAGTACTTC
-	TRBV7-2	TRBJ2-7	-	CASSPTPGTPYEQYF	TGTGCCAGCAGCCCGACCCCCGGGACACCTTACGAGCAGTACTTC
few	TRBV29-1	TRBJ1-2	-	CSVRTVDYGYTF	TGCAGCGTCAGGACAGTAGACTATGGCTACACCTTC
-	TRBV3-1	TRBJ2-5	-	CASSQDVALLVETQYF	TGTGCCAGCAGCCAAGATGTTGCTCTCCTGGTGGAGACCCAGTACTTC
many	TRBV27	TRBJ2-7	TRBD1	CASSFETGGYEQYF	TGTGCCAGCAGTTTTGAGACAGGGGGGTACGAGCAGTACTTC
-	TRBV29-1	TRBJ2-5	-	CSTHSLVRGVEETQYF	TGCAGCACACACTCCCTCGTGAGGGGCGTAGAAGAGACCCAGTACTTC